This T cell receptor (beta chain) was captured in a study of CD8+ T cells in alopecia areata. Study details: Administration of oral tofacitinib to treated patients was at 5 to 10 mg twice daily. Tofacitinib ran for 6 to 18 months before 6 months off drug.

Alopecia areata patients provided lesional scalp punch biopsies and peripheral blood. Extracted RNA was reverse transcribed into cDNA, the sequencing template. Sequencing used immunoSEQ multiplex PCR; TCRdb keeps in-frame clones, though not all of them. The sample yields approximately 150,000 clones, just over 65% seen once. This clone was found a few times. Its antigen remains unidentified. Regarding the study as a whole: Greater clonality was observed in lesional scalp samples, especially alopecia totalis/universalis, versus normal scalp.

The receptor comes from a human donor with alopecia areata. The material was CD8+ T cells sorted from blood, obtained at week 0.

The CDR3 loop is CASSPDRANYGYTF. CDR3 DNA sequence: TGTGCCAGCAGCCCGGACAGAGCTAACTATGGCTACACCTTC. The V gene is TRBV9, the J gene TRBJ1-2; possibly TRBD1 for D (6 bases). The CDR3 totals 14 residues. From germline, CDR1 is SGDLS and CDR2 YYNGEE. V lost 4 bases to trimming and J lost 0 bases, with 10 bases between them.